Sequencing of this TCR beta chain was carried out in a study of control samples from healthy donors and cancer patients (dated by TCRdb to 2018 to 2020). The germline V gene (reference sequence) provides CDR1 LNHDA and CDR2 SQIVND. Spanning cysteine to phenylalanine, the CDR3 consists of 12 amino acids. Just the 36-base CDR3 DNA is kept, in frame starting at base 1. V drops 5 bases and J drops 6 bases, leaving 7 bases in between. Libraries came from the immunoSEQ multiplex PCR assay. The table was pulled from immuneACCESS by TCRdb, which kept in-frame rearrangements only. Such tables lose some clones; where checked, under half of the loss comes from unresolved V genes, and the rest has no known cause. The sample table shows fewer than 200,000 clones, and 90% to 95% are seen once. The ten largest make up more than 1.3% of the sample. Comments on this clone: Its binding antigen is unknown. No qualities accompany the bases; no much larger clone lies one base away.

The chain links TRBV19 with TRBJ2-2; the D gene cannot be resolved reliably. The TCR was taken from a man aged 30 to 45 in good health. Material: blood. CDR3 region: CASSAFAGELFF. The DNA reads as follows: TGTGCCAGTAGTGCCTTTGCCGGGGAGCTGTTTTTT.